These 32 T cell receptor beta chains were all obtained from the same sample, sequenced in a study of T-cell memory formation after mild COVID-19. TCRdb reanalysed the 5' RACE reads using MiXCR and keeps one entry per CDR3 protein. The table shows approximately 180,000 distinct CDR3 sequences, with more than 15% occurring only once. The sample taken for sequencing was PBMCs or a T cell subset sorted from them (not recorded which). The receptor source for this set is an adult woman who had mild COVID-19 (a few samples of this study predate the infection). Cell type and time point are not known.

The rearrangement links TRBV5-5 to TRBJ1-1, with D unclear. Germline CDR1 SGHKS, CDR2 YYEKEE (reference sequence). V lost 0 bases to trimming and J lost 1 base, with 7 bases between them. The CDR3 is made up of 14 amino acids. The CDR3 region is CASSLVPRNTEAFF. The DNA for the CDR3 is TGTGCCAGCAGCTTGGTCCCGCGGAACACTGAAGCTTTCTTT.

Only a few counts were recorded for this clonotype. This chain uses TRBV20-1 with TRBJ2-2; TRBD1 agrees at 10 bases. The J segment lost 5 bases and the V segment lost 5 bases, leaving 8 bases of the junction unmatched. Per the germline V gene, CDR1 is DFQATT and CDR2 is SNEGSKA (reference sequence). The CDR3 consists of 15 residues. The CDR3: CSAQSGTGVTGELFF. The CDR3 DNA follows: TGCAGTGCTCAGTCCGGGACAGGGGTGACCGGGGAGCTGTTTTTT.

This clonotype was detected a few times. The CDR3 region has the DNA TGTGCCTGGAGCCGGATATACGAGCAGTACTTC. Encoded protein: CAWSRIYEQYF. V is TRBV30 and J is TRBJ2-7; unclear D gene. Germline-derived CDR1 and CDR2 are GTSNPN and SVGIG (reference sequence). The CDR3 runs 11 residues. Between the trimmed V and J ends, which lost 3 bases and 4 bases, there was a span of 7 bases.

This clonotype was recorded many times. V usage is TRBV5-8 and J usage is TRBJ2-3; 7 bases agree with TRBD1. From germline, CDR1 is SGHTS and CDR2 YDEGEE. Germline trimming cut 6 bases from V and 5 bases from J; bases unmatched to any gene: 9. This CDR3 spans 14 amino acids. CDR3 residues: CASTPGQTLDTQYF. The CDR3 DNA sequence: TGTGCCAGCACCCCGGGACAGACATTAGATACGCAGTATTTT.

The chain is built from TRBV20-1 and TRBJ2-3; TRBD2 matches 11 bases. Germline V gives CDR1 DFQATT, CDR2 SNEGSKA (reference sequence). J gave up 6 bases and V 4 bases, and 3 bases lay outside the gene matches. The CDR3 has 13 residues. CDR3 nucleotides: TGCAGTGCTATTAGCGGGGGGGTGGATACGCAGTATTTT. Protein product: CSAISGGVDTQYF.

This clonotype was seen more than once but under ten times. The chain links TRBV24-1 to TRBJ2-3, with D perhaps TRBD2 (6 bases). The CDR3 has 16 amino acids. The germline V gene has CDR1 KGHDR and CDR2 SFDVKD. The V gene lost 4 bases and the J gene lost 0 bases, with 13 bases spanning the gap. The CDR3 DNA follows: TGTGCCACCAGTGACCCGACTAGGCCGAGCACAGATACGCAGTATTTT. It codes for CATSDPTRPSTDTQYF.

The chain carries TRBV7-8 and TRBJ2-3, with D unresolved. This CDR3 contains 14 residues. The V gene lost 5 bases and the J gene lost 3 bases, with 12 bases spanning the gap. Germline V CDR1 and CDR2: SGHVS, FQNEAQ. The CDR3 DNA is TGTGCCAGCAGCCCCCAAGTTAGGACAGATACGCAGTATTTT. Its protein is CASSPQVRTDTQYF.

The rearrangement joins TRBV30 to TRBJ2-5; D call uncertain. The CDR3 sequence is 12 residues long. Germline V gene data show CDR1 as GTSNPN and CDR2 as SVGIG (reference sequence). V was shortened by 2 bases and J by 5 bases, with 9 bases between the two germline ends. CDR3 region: CAWSKLRETQYF. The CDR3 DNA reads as TGTGCCTGGAGTAAACTCCGGGAGACCCAGTACTTC.

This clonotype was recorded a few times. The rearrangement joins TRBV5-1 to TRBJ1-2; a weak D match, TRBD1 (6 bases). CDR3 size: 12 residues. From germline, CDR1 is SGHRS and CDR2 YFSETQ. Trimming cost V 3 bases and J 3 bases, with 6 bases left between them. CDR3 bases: TGCGCCAGCAGCTCAGGGGACTATGGCTACACCTTC. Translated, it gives CASSSGDYGYTF.

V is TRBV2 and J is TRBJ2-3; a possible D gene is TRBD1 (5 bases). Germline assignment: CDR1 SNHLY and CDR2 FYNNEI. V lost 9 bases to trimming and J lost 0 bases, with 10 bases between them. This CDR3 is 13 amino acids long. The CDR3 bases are TGTGCCAGTAACAGGTATAGCACAGATACGCAGTATTTT. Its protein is CASNRYSTDTQYF.

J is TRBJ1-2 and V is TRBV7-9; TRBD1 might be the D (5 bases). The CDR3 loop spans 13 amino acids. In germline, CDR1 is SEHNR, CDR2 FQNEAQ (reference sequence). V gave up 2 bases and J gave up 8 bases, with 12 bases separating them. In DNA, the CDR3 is TGTGCCAGCAGCTTATTAGAGAGGGGAGGCTACACCTTC. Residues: CASSLLERGGYTF.

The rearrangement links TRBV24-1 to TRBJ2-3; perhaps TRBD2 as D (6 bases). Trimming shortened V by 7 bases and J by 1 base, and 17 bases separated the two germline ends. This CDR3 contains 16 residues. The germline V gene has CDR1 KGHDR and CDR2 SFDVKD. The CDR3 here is CATSNAGSPGTDTQYF. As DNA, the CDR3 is TGTGCCACCAGCAATGCGGGGTCTCCCGGCACAGATACGCAGTATTTT.

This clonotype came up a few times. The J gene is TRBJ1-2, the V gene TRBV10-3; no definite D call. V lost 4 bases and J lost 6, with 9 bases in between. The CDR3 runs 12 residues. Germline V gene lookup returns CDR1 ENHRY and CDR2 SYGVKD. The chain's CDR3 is CAISAGGDGYTF. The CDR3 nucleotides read TGTGCCATCAGTGCTGGTGGTGATGGCTACACCTTC.

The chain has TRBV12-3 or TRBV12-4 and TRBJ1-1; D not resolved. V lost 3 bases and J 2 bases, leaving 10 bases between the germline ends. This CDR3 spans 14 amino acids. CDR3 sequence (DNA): TGTGCCAGCAGTTTGCTCCAGGAAAACACTGAAGCTTTCTTT. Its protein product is CASSLLQENTEAFF.

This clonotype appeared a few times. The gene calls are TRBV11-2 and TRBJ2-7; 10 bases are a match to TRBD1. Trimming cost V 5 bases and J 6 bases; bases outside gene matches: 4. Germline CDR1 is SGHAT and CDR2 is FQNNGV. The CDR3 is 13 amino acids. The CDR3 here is CASSKDRGGEQYF. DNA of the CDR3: TGTGCCAGCAGCAAGGACAGGGGGGGCGAGCAGTACTTC.

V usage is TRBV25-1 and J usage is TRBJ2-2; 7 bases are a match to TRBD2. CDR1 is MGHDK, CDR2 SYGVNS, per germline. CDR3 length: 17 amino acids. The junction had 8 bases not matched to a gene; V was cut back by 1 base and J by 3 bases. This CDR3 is CASSESWGGEDTGELFF. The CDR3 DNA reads TGTGCCAGCAGTGAATCCTGGGGAGGGGAGGACACCGGGGAGCTGTTTTTT.

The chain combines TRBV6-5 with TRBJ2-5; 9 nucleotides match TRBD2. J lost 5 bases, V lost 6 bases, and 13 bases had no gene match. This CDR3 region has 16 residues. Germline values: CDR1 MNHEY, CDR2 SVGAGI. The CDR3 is CASSPFGGGAMETQYF. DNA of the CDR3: TGTGCCAGCAGCCCATTCGGCGGGGGGGCCATGGAGACCCAGTACTTC.

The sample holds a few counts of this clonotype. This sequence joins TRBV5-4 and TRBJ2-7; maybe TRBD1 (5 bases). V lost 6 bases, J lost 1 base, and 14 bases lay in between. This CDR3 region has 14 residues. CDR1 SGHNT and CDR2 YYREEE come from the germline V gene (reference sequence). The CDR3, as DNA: TGTGCCAGCAAGCCGTCAGGGTATTCCTACGAGCAGTACTTC. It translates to CASKPSGYSYEQYF.

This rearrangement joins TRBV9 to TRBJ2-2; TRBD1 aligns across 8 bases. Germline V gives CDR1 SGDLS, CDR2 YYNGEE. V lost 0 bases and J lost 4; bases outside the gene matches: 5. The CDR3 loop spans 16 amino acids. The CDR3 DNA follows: TGTGCCAGCAGCGTAGACAGGGGGAAGGGCACCGGGGAGCTGTTTTTT. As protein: CASSVDRGKGTGELFF.

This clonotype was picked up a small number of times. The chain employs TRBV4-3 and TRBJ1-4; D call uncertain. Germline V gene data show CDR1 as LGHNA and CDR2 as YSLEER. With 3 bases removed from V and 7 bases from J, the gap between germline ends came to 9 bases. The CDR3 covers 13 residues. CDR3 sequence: CASSQGFGEKLFF. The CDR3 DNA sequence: TGCGCCAGCAGCCAGGGGTTCGGTGAAAAACTGTTTTTT.

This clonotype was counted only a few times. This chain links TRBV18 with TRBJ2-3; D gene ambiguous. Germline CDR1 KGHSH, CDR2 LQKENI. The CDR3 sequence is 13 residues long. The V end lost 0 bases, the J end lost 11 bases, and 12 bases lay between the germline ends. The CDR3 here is CASSPPSTPRQYF. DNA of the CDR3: TGTGCCAGCTCACCACCGAGTACGCCCCGGCAGTATTTT.

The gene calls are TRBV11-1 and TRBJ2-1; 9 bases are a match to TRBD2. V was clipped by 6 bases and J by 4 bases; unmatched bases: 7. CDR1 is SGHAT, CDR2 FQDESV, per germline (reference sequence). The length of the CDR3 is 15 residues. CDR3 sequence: CASSPSGVFYNEQFF. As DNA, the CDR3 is TGTGCCAGCAGTCCTAGCGGGGTCTTTTACAATGAGCAGTTCTTC.

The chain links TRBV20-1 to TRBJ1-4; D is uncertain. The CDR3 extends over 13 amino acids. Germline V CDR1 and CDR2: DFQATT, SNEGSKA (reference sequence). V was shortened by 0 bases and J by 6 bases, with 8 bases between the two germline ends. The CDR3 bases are TGCAGTGCTAGAGACAGGTTTGATGAAAAACTGTTTTTT. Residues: CSARDRFDEKLFF.

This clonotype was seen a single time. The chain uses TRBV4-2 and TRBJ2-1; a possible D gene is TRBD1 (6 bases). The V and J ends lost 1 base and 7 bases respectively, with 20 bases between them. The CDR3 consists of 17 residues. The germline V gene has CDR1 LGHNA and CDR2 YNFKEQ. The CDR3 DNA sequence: TGTGCCAGCAGCCAAGTCGATCCTCCAGGGGAAGAGAATGAGCAGTTCTTC. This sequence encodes CASSQVDPPGEENEQFF.

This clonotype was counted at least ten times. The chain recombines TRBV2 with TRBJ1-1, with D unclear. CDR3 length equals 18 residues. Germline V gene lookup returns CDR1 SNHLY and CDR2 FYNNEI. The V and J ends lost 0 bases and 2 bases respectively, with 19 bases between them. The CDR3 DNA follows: TGTGCCAGCAGTGAAGCGCTTCCGACATCCGCCTCTAACACTGAAGCTTTCTTT. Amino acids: CASSEALPTSASNTEAFF.

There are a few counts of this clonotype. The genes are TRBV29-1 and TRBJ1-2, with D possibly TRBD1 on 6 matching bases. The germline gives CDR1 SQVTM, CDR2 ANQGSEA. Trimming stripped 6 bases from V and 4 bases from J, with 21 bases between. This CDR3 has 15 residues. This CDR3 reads CSVAGVPDRIYGYTF. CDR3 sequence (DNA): TGCAGCGTCGCGGGCGTTCCTGACAGGATCTATGGCTACACCTTC.

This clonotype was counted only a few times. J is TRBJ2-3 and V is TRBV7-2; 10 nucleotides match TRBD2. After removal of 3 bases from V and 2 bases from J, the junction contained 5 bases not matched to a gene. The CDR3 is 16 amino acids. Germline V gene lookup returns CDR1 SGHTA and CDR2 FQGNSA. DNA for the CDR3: TGTGCCAGCAGCTTCGCACTAGCGGGGACCACAGATACGCAGTATTTT. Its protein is CASSFALAGTTDTQYF. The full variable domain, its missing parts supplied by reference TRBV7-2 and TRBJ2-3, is GAGVSQSPSNKVTEKGKDVELRCDPISGHTALYWYRQSLGQGLEFLIYFQGNSAPDKSGLPSDRFSAERTGGSVSTLTIQRTQQEDSAVYLCASSFALAGTTDTQYFGPGTRLTVL.

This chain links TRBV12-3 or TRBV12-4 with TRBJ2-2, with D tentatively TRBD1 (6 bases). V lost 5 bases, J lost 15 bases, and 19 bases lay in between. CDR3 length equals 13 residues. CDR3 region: CASSPGHGFWMFF. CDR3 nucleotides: TGTGCCAGCAGTCCGGGACACGGGTTTTGGATGTTTTTT.

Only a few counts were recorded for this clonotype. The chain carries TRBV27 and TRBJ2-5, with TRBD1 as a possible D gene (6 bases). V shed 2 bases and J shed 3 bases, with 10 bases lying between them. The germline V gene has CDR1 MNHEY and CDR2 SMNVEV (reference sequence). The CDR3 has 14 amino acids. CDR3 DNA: TGTGCCAGCAGTTTAAGGGCAGGGGAAGAGACCCAGTACTTC. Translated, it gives CASSLRAGEETQYF.

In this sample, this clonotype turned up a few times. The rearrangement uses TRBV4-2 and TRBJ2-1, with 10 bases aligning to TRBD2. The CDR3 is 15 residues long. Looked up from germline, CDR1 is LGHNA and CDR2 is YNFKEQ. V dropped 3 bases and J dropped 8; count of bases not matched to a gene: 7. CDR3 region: CASSQSSGGLYEQFF. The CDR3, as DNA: TGTGCCAGCAGCCAGAGTAGCGGGGGGTTATATGAGCAGTTCTTC.

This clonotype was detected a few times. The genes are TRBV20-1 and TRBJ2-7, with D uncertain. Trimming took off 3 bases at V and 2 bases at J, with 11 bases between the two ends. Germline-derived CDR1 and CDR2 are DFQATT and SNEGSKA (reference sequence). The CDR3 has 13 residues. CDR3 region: CSARPSSTYEQYF. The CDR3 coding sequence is TGCAGTGCTAGGCCCTCCTCAACCTACGAGCAGTACTTC.

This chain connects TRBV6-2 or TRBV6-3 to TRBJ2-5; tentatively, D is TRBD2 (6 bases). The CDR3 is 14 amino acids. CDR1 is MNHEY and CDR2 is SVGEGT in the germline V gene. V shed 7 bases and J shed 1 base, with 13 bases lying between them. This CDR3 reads CASKKTRLQETQYF. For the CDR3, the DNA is TGTGCCAGCAAAAAGACTAGACTCCAAGAGACCCAGTACTTC.